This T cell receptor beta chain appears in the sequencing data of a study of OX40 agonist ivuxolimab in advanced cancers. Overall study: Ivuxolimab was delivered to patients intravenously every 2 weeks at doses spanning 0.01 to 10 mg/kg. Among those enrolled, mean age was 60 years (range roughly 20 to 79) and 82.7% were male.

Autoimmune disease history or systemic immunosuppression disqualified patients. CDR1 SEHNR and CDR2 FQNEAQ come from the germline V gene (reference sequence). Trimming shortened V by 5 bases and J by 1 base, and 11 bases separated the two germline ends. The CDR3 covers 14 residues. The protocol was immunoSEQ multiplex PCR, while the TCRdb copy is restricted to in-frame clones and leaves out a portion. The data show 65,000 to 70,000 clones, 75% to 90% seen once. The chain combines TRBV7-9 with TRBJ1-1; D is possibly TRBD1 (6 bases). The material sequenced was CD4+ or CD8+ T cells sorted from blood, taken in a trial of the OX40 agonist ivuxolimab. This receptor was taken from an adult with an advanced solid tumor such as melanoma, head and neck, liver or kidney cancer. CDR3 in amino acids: CASSPGHPNTEAFF. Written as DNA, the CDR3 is TGTGCCAGCAGCCCGGGACACCCGAACACTGAAGCTTTCTTT.